Listed below are T cell receptor beta chains from one sample, sequenced in a study of post-analysis software for immune sequencing data. One entry per CDR3 protein, called by TCRdb with MiXCR from the PCR reads. The table shows approximately 770,000 distinct CDR3 sequences, with about half occurring only once. Source material: blood. The receptors were sampled from a girl aged 10 to 17 with multiple sclerosis. The CDR3 runs from the conserved cysteine through the conserved F or W.

CASSLDRTGTFYEQYF | TRBJ2-7 | TRBV7-2
CASREMGSTDTQYF | TRBJ2-3 | TRBV12-3/TRBV12-4
CASSLGGLATKYNEQFF | TRBJ2-1 | TRBV7-2
CSAPSGGPYEQYF | TRBJ2-7 | TRBV20-1
CAGNINRATYNEQFF | TRBJ2-1 | TRBV12-3/TRBV12-4
CASSPPGAVTQYF | TRBJ2-3 | TRBV11-2
CASSDGRTSGTDTQYF | TRBJ2-3 | TRBV2
CASSRFSQELTEAFF | TRBJ1-1 | TRBV5-1
CSGTSWEGRDEQFF | TRBJ2-1 | TRBV20-1
CASDRAGANVLTF | TRBJ2-6 | TRBV9
CASSFGLGVTDTQYF | TRBJ2-3 | TRBV12-3/TRBV12-4
CSARDWGQGVHNEQFF | TRBJ2-1 | TRBV20-1
CASAASGRSYEQYF | TRBJ2-7 | TRBV12-3/TRBV12-4
CASSTGVDTGELFF | TRBJ2-2 | TRBV7-3
CACQLGAFSAYGYTF | TRBJ1-2 | TRBV30
CASSQEGQGYDEQFF | TRBJ2-1 | TRBV4-1
CASSPDRESYNEQFF | TRBJ2-1 | TRBV5-6
CASSLGGTADEQYF | NA | TRBV5-1
CSASLAADTQYF | TRBJ2-3 | TRBV20-1
CASSFGPRGVGAYEQYF | TRBJ2-7 | TRBV5-1
CSASLPLGTAANTQYF | TRBJ2-3 | TRBV20-1
CATSRDRPWRQGNQPQHF | TRBJ1-5 | TRBV15
CASSPGTANSPLHF | TRBJ1-6 | TRBV7-2
CASSLEWVARETQYF | TRBJ2-5 | TRBV11-2
CASSQDQGNQPQHF | TRBJ1-5 | TRBV3-1
CASRLTQDLYGYTF | TRBJ1-2 | TRBV12-3/TRBV12-4
CASSLARDPGTGGMKYEQYF | TRBJ2-7 | TRBV7-8
CASSPGTSGSGEQFF | TRBJ2-1 | TRBV7-9
CASSEGTGVTYEQYF | TRBJ2-7 | TRBV7-9
CSARSGRVPYEQYF | NA | TRBV20-1
CASSQGTDLSYSNEQFF | TRBJ2-1 | TRBV14
CASSFTGDNSPLHF | TRBJ1-6 | TRBV28
CASSQDGSDSYEQYF | TRBJ2-7 | TRBV4-3
CASSRKGPTTGGRDTQYF | TRBJ2-3 | TRBV7-9
CASSPLYRQGANYGYTF | TRBJ1-2 | TRBV7-9
CASSRVGVSPLHF | TRBJ1-6 | TRBV12-3/TRBV12-4
CASSLPDNTGELFF | TRBJ2-2 | TRBV5-1
CSVSTSGTYEQYF | TRBJ2-7 | TRBV29-1
CASSYGSGSLNEQFF | TRBJ2-1 | TRBV27
CSATPWAAYEQYF | TRBJ2-7 | TRBV20-1
CSAKEAGLAAGPSGEQFF | TRBJ2-1 | TRBV20-1
CARGLARPDEQFF | TRBJ2-1 | TRBV5-1
CASSQGSGFSYEQYF | TRBJ2-7 | TRBV4-3
CASSLDRVAFF | TRBJ1-1 | TRBV7-2
CSVPPGLDGYTF | TRBJ1-2 | TRBV29-1
CASSPLGRETYEQYF | TRBJ2-7 | TRBV7-9
CASSPSGDYGYTF | TRBJ1-2 | TRBV18
CATSRGWGNQPQHF | TRBJ1-5 | TRBV15